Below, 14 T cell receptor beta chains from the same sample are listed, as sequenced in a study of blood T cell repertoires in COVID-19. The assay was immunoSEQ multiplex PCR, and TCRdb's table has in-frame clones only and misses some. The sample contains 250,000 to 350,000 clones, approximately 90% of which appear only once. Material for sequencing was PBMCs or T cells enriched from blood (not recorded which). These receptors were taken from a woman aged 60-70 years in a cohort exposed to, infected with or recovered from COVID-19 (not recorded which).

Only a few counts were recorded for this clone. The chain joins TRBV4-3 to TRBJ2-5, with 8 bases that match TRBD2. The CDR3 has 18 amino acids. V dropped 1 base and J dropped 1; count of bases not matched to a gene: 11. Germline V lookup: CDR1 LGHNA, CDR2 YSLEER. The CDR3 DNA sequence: TGCGCCAGCAGCCAAGGATGGAGCGGGAGTCCGTCCCAAGAGACCCAGTACTTC. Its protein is CASSQGWSGSPSQETQYF.

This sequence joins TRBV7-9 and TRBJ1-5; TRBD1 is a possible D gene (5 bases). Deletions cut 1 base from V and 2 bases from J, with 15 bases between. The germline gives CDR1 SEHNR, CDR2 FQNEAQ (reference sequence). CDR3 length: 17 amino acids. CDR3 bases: TGTGCCAGCAGCTTAGTGGGTAGGGTAGGGGGCAATCAGCCCCAGCATTTT. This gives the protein CASSLVGRVGGNQPQHF.

For the CDR3, the DNA is TGTGCCTGGAGTGAATACACAGATACGCAGTATTTT. It translates to CAWSEYTDTQYF. The V call is TRBV30, the J call TRBJ2-3, with D unresolved. Trimming removed 1 base at V and 2 bases at J, with 4 bases between. The CDR3 is 12 amino acids. Germline lookup yields CDR1 GTSNPN and CDR2 SVGIG (reference sequence).

This CDR3 is CASSPLESSYNEQFF. CDR3 coding DNA: TGTGCCAGCTCACCACTAGAGAGCTCCTACAATGAGCAGTTCTTC. The rearrangement uses TRBV18 and TRBJ2-1; no definite D call. Germline V gene data show CDR1 as KGHSH and CDR2 as LQKENI. The length of the CDR3 is 15 residues. V lost 1 base and J lost 0, with 7 bases in between.

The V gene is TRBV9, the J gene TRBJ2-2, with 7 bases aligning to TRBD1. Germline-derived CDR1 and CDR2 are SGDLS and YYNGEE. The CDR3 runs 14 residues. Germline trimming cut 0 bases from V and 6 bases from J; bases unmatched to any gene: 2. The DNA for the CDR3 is TGTGCCAGCAGCGTAGAGAGGGGGCCCGGGGAGCTGTTTTTT. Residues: CASSVERGPGELFF.

The CDR3 bases are TGTGCCAGCAGCAGAAGCGGGACCTCCTACAATGAGCAGTTCTTC. Translation: CASSRSGTSYNEQFF. The rearrangement joins TRBV11-2 to TRBJ2-1, with 7 bases lining up with TRBD2. CDR1 and CDR2 (germline): SGHAT, FQNNGV. The CDR3 is 15 amino acids. After removal of 5 bases from V and 0 bases from J, the junction contained 4 bases not matched to a gene. The whole variable domain, remainder taken from reference TRBV11-2 and TRBJ2-1, is EAGVAQSPRYKIIEKRQSVAFWCNPISGHATLYWYQQILGQGPKLLIQFQNNGVVDDSQLPKDRFSAERLKGVDSTLKIQPAKLEDSAVYLCASSRSGTSYNEQFFGPGTRLTVL.

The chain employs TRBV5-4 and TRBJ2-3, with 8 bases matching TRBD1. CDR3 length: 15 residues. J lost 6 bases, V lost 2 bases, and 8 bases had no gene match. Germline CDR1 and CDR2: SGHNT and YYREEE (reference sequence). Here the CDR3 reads CASSFQGAIEDTQYF. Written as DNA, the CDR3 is TGTGCCAGCAGCTTCCAGGGGGCTATTGAGGATACGCAGTATTTT. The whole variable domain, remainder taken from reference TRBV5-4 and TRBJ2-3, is ETGVTQSPTHLIKTRGQQVTLRCSSQSGHNTVSWYQQALGQGPQFIFQYYREEENGRGNFPPRFSGLQFPNYSSELNVNALELDDSALYLCASSFQGAIEDTQYFGPGTRLTVL.

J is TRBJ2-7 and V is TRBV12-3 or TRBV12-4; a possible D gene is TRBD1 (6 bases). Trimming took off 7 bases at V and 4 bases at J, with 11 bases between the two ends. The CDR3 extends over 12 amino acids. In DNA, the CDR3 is TGTGCCAGCAACCAGGGGAAGTACGAGCAGTACTTC. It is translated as CASNQGKYEQYF.

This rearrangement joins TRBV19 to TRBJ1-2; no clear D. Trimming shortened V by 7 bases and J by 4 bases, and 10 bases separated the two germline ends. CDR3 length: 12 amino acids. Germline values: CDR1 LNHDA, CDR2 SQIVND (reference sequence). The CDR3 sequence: CASNRRSYGYTF. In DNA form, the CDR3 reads TGTGCCAGTAATAGGCGGAGCTATGGCTACACCTTC. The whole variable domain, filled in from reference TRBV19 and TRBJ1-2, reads DGGITQSPKYLFRKEGQNVTLSCEQNLNHDAMYWYRQDPGQGLRLIYYSQIVNDFQKGDIAEGYSVSREKKESFPLTVTSAQKNPTAFYLCASNRRSYGYTFGSGTRLTVV.

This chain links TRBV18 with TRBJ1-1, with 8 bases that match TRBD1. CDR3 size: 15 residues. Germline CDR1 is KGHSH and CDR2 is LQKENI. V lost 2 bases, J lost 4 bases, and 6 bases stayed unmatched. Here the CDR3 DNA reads TGTGCCAGCTCACCAGGACAGGGCCGAGGCACTGAAGCTTTCTTT. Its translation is CASSPGQGRGTEAFF. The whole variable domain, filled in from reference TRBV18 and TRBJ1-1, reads NAGVMQNPRHLVRRRGQEARLRCSPMKGHSHVYWYRQLPEEGLKFMVYLQKENIIDESGMPKERFSAEFPKEGPSILRIQQVVRGDSAAYFCASSPGQGRGTEAFFGQGTRLTVV.

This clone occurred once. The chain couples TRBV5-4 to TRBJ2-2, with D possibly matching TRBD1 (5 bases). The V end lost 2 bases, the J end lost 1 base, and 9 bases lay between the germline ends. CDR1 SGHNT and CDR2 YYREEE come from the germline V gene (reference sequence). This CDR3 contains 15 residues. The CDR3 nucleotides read TGTGCCAGCAGCTTCAGGGAAGGGAACACCGGGGAGCTGTTTTTT. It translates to CASSFREGNTGELFF.

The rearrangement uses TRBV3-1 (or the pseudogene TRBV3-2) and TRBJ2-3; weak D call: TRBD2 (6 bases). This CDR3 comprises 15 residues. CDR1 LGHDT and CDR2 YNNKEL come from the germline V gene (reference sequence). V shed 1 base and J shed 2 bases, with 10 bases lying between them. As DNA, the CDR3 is TGTGCCAGCAGCCAAGCCGGACTACTCACAGATACGCAGTATTTT. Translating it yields CASSQAGLLTDTQYF.

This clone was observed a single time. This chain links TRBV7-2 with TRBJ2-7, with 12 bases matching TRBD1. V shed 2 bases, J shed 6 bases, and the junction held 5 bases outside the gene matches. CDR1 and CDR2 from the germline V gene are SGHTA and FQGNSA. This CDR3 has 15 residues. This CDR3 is CASSLRGQGAGEQYF. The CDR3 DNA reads TGTGCCAGCAGCTTAAGGGGACAGGGGGCGGGCGAGCAGTACTTC.

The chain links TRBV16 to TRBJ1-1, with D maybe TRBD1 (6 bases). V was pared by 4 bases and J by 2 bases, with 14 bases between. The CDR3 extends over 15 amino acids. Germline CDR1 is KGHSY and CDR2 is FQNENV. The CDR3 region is CASSPNGQSNTEAFF. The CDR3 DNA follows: TGTGCCAGCAGCCCGAACGGACAGAGTAACACTGAAGCTTTCTTT. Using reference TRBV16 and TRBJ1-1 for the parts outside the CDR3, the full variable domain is GEEVAQTPKHLVRGEGQKAKLYCAPIKGHSYVFWYQQVLKNEFKFLISFQNENVFDETGMPKERFSAKCLPNSPCSLEIQATKLEDSAVYFCASSPNGQSNTEAFFGQGTRLTVV.